Presented here are 13 T cell receptor beta chains from one specimen sequenced in a study of T cells in Graves' hyperthyroidism and ophthalmopathy. Template material for amplifying TCR beta CDR3 regions consisted of RNA transcripts. TCR CDR3 underwent first-round RT-PCR with the HTBI primer set. TCRdb analysed the multiplex PCR reads with MiXCR anew, one entry per CDR3 protein. This table holds a few hundred thousand distinct CDR3 sequences, about 13% found once. Sequencing was done on a sample of blood. The receptor set was obtained from a woman aged 40-49 years with Graves' ophthalmopathy.

Ten or more counts support this clonotype. The CDR3 loop is CASSFPGSRTQYF. The CDR3 coding sequence is TGTGCCAGCAGTTTTCCGGGGTCAAGGACGCAGTATTTT. The chain couples TRBV27 to TRBJ2-3, with a possible D match to TRBD2 (5 bases). V was shortened by 3 bases and J by 9 bases, with 13 bases between the two germline ends. The CDR3 consists of 13 residues. Germline V gives CDR1 MNHEY, CDR2 SMNVEV (reference sequence).

The chain recombines TRBV5-8 with TRBJ2-1; 10 nucleotides align to TRBD2. CDR3 length: 18 amino acids. V lost 4 bases, J lost 2 bases, and 12 bases stayed unmatched. In germline, CDR1 is SGHTS, CDR2 YDEGEE. CDR3 DNA sequence: TGTGCCAGCAGCCTTGGTTGGGGGAGCGGGAGGGCCTACAATGAGCAGTTCTTC. Translated, it gives CASSLGWGSGRAYNEQFF.

This clonotype was picked up many times. In DNA form, the CDR3 reads TGTGCCAGCAGTTTATGGGGACAGGGCCCCCCTGGATCCTACAATGAGCAGTTCTTC. Amino acids: CASSLWGQGPPGSYNEQFF. This chain uses TRBV27 with TRBJ2-1; 9 bases line up with TRBD1. Germline CDR1 MNHEY, CDR2 SMNVEV (reference sequence). Unmatched junction bases numbered 11, after V lost 1 base and J lost 1 base. There are 19 residues in the CDR3.

The genes are TRBV9 and TRBJ2-1; TRBD1 or TRBD2 may be the D gene (6 bases each). Germline loops: CDR1 SGDLS, CDR2 YYNGEE. Deletions cut 1 base from V and 9 bases from J, with 23 bases between. The CDR3 sequence is 17 residues long. The CDR3 DNA reads as TGTGCCAGCAGCGTAATTTCTGGGGGGCACGGGGGTGGTGAGCAGTTCTTC. This encodes CASSVISGGHGGGEQFF. Together with reference TRBV9 and TRBJ2-1, the CDR3 gives the full variable domain: DSGVTQTPKHLITATGQRVTLRCSPRSGDLSVYWYQQSLDQGLQFLIQYYNGEERAKGNILERFSAQQFPDLHSELNLSSLELGDSALYFCASSVISGGHGGGEQFFGPGTRLTVL.

This clonotype was seen at least ten times. The J gene is TRBJ2-2, the V gene TRBV27; 7 nucleotides align to TRBD1. This CDR3 is built from 14 residues. The V gene's germline CDR1 is MNHEY and CDR2 SMNVEV (reference sequence). J was trimmed by 6 bases and V by 5 bases; bases with no gene match: 6. DNA for the CDR3: TGTGCCAGCAGTACGACAGGGTTTGCCGGGGAGCTGTTTTTT. It codes for CASSTTGFAGELFF.

This clonotype was counted at least ten times. The rearrangement uses TRBV27 and TRBJ2-1; TRBD2 matches 7 bases. CDR3 size: 17 residues. V lost 3 bases to trimming and J lost 7 bases; unmatched junction nucleotides: 15. Germline CDR1 is MNHEY and CDR2 is SMNVEV (reference sequence). DNA of the CDR3: TGTGCCAGCAGTTTCCCGCTTCTATTAGCGGGCGGAAATGAGCAGTTCTTC. Residues: CASSFPLLLAGGNEQFF.

This clonotype occurred many times. The chain recombines TRBV24-1 with TRBJ2-1; 7 nucleotides line up with TRBD1. With V trimmed by 3 bases and J by 2 bases, 6 bases remained unmatched. CDR1 and CDR2 from the germline V gene are KGHDR and SFDVKD. The CDR3 contains 16 residues. The CDR3 region has the DNA TGTGCCACCAGTGATGGTGGGCAGGGGGCCTACAATGAGCAGTTCTTC. It codes for CATSDGGQGAYNEQFF.

This chain joins TRBV19 and TRBJ1-2; D not certain. With 3 bases removed from V and 6 bases from J, the gap between germline ends came to 11 bases. This CDR3 has 13 residues. Germline-derived CDR1 and CDR2 are LNHDA and SQIVND (reference sequence). Written as DNA, the CDR3 is TGTGCCAGTAGTATGCGTACCCGGGATGGCTACACCTTC. This codes for CASSMRTRDGYTF.

In its sample, this clonotype was seen many times. V gene TRBV12-3 or TRBV12-4 combines with J gene TRBJ1-4, with a possible D match to TRBD1 (5 bases). This CDR3 has 14 amino acids. V was shortened by 3 bases and J by 4 bases, with 9 bases between the two germline ends. The CDR3 bases are TGTGCCAGCAGTTTGGGGGGGAATAATGAAAAACTGTTTTTT. Translated, it gives CASSLGGNNEKLFF.

This clonotype was detected ten times or more. V is TRBV6-1 and J is TRBJ2-7, with a tentative D call TRBD1 (6 bases). In germline, CDR1 is MNHNS, CDR2 SASEGT. The V end lost 5 bases, the J end lost 2 bases, and 10 bases lay between the germline ends. The CDR3 contains 13 residues. CDR3 residues: CASSSDRAYEQYF. CDR3 coding DNA: TGTGCCAGCAGTTCGGACAGAGCCTACGAGCAGTACTTC.

This clonotype was recorded at least ten times. This chain joins TRBV12-3 or TRBV12-4 and TRBJ2-3; D unresolved. CDR3 length: 13 amino acids. V lost 1 base, J lost 10 bases, and 12 bases lay in between. CDR3 residues: CASSLDGGSPQYF. The CDR3 coding sequence is TGTGCCAGCAGTTTAGACGGCGGATCACCGCAGTATTTT.

This clonotype has a count of ten or more. This rearrangement joins TRBV11-2 to TRBJ2-7; no reliable D call. The CDR3 is made up of 13 amino acids. V lost 6 bases to trimming and J lost 2 bases, with 11 bases between them. Germline lookup yields CDR1 SGHAT and CDR2 FQNNGV. CDR3 coding DNA: TGTGCCAGCAGTTTCGGACGGCCCTACGAGCAGTACTTC. Translating it yields CASSFGRPYEQYF. Full variable domain (outside the CDR3, taken from reference TRBV11-2 and TRBJ2-7): EAGVAQSPRYKIIEKRQSVAFWCNPISGHATLYWYQQILGQGPKLLIQFQNNGVVDDSQLPKDRFSAERLKGVDSTLKIQPAKLEDSAVYLCASSFGRPYEQYFGPGTRLTVT.

This clonotype has ten or more counts. V usage is TRBV27 and J usage is TRBJ1-1; no reliable D call. The germline gives CDR1 MNHEY, CDR2 SMNVEV (reference sequence). V was clipped by 3 bases and J by 4 bases, with 9 bases between them. This CDR3 has 13 amino acids. CDR3 residues: CASSFPGSTEAFF. Written as DNA, the CDR3 is TGTGCCAGCAGTTTCCCGGGGTCCACTGAAGCTTTCTTT.